The present TCR beta chain was sequenced within a study of T-cell reconstitution after alpha-beta-depleted transplantation in children. Trimming took off 3 bases at V and 4 bases at J, with 9 bases between the two ends. This CDR3 spans 14 amino acids. This clonotype came up many times. Preparation of the TCRbeta library was carried out with unique molecular identifiers. TCRdb analysed the PCR reads with MiXCR anew, one entry per CDR3 protein. Of 480,000 or so distinct CDR3 sequences in the sample, about 10% are singletons; the top ten hold 2% to 2.5%. The receptor was isolated from a child younger than 10 with inherited bone marrow failure, due to receive a stem cell transplant. Sequences were derived from PBMCs, sampled before TCRalphabeta/CD19-depleted stem cell transplant. This chain links TRBV12-3 or TRBV12-4 with TRBJ1-4; D gene uncertain. CDR3 nucleotides: TGTGCCAGCAGTTTCCAACCCCTTAATGAAAAACTGTTTTTT. It translates to CASSFQPLNEKLFF.